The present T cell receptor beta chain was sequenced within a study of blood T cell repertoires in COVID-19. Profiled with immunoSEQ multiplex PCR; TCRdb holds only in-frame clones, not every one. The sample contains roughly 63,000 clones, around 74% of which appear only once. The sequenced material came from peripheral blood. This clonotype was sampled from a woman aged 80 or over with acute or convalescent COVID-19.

CDR3 bases: TGCAGTGCTAGTCGCTCAGGGGTCACTGAAGCTTTCTTT. It codes for CSASRSGVTEAFF. The chain couples TRBV20-1 to TRBJ1-1, with a weak D call TRBD1 (6 bases). Germline CDR1 reads DFQATT; CDR2 reads SNEGSKA (reference sequence). The ends were cut back, 3 bases at V and 4 bases at J, with 12 bases in the middle. This CDR3 spans 13 amino acids.